This T cell receptor beta chain was obtained from a study of T cell responses to AZD1222 COVID-19 vaccine. The trim removed 3 bases at V and 3 bases at J, leaving 6 bases unmatched. There are 16 residues in the CDR3. Germline V gives CDR1 LGHNA, CDR2 YSLEER. Method: immunoSEQ multiplex PCR; TCRdb's copy keeps in-frame clones and lacks some. Among tens of thousands of clones listed, approximately 86% were seen once. Points on this clone: Its antigen is unknown.

General observations from the study: Spike as a whole was targeted by vaccine-associated CD4 TCRs, dominant at 160-218 and 743-854.

The sequencing here drew on peripheral blood, taken on day 0 of AZD1222 vaccination. The sequence derives from an adult in good health. The chain employs TRBV4-3 and TRBJ2-7; 12 nucleotides line up with TRBD2. In DNA, the CDR3 is TGCGCCAGCAGCCAGTTTTGGACTAGCGGGAACTACGAGCAGTACTTC. Its protein product is CASSQFWTSGNYEQYF.